This paragraph covers one T cell receptor beta chain sequence. This was the immunoSEQ v3 assay. Sequencing depth was approximately 2 million read pairs for survey level, roughly 5-6.5 million for deep. Sequenced by immunoSEQ multiplex PCR; TCRdb stores in-frame clones only, minus some. This repertoire shows tens of thousands of clones, roughly 85% found once; its top ten account for over 13%. Sample time point: pre-treatment sample, taken before nivolumab and TIL therapy. Patients were adults with stage 4 NSCLC. The sample is drawn from a study of TIL therapy for anti-PD-1-resistant metastatic lung cancer. The V end was cut by 10 bases, the J end by 0 bases, with 13 bases between. Germline CDR1 reads LNHDA; CDR2 reads SQIVND (reference sequence). This CDR3 has 14 residues.

Sequenced material: blood, taken at baseline. This clonotype was obtained from a man between 70 and 80 years old with non-small cell lung cancer. The V and J genes are TRBV19 and TRBJ1-5, with D unresolved. The CDR3, as DNA: TGTGCCACCTCAAGGACGGCTAGCAATCAGCCCCAGCATTTT. This codes for CATSRTASNQPQHF.